This record concerns one T cell receptor beta chain sequence. This clonotype was observed a handful of times. The specificity of this receptor is unknown. No base-level quality is on record; no much larger clone is a single base apart. The CDR3 starts with the cysteine, ends with the phenylalanine, and has 15 residues. The only DNA kept is the CDR3, 45 bases in frame from the first base. Via the germline V gene, CDR1 is SGHTA and CDR2 FQGNSA. V is trimmed back by 2 bases and J by 7 bases, and the junction contains 5 bases that no gene match accounts for. Libraries were built with RT-PCR. TCRdb lists the instrument as Illumina HiSeq 2500. The public sequencing data were trimmed at Q25 with fastp and processed into clonotypes with MiXCR by TCRdb, which kept only in-frame beta chains. A single entry per CDR3 protein holds the most common genes and DNA from its merged rows. The sample yields over 150,000 distinct CDR3 sequences; about 9% were counted once. The ten largest make up under 13% of the sample.

The data derive from a study of response to subunit inactivated influenza vaccine (dated by TCRdb to 2016 to 2018). In terms of the full investigation: To follow how T cells responded to a trivalent subunit inactivated influenza vaccine, the researchers relied on deep quantitative profiling of the T cell receptor repertoire. What the study reported, not specific to this receptor: The authors suggested that each seasonal influenza vaccination may recruit only a limited number of new T cells.

Recombination linked TRBV7-2 to TRBJ2-1; TRBD2 matches 10 bases in the middle. The source material was non-naive T cells sorted from PBMCs, sampled on the day of vaccination. Interpreted using the paper, the cell subset or site label stands for: memory T cell fraction. The clonotype was recovered from a man aged 45-65 years who received an inactivated influenza vaccine. Donor details come from another sample of the same person, matched by shared clones. The CDR3 protein: CASSLSGGDPNEQFF. At the DNA level, the sequence is TGTGCCAGCAGCTTAAGCGGGGGGGATCCGAATGAGCAGTTCTTC.